A single sample is the source of the 29 T cell receptor beta chains below, sequenced in a study of blood T cell repertoires in COVID-19. Libraries were prepared by immunoSEQ multiplex PCR; TCRdb keeps only in-frame clonotypes and omits some of them. Here the sample spans 300,000 or so clones, roughly 90% being singletons. Sequenced material: peripheral blood. These TCRs come from a woman in her 30s with COVID-19, enrolled during active disease.

The table lists this clone with a count of one. The chain recombines TRBV19 with TRBJ1-2; the match to TRBD1 covers 8 bases. CDR1 is LNHDA and CDR2 is SQIVND in the germline V gene (reference sequence). The CDR3 has 12 residues. After removal of 8 bases from V and 7 bases from J, the junction contained 6 bases not matched to a gene. In DNA form, the CDR3 reads TGTGCCAGTGGGACAGGAATATCTGGCTACACCTTC. It codes for CASGTGISGYTF.

The chain combines TRBV19 with TRBJ2-2, with 8 nucleotides matching TRBD1. The germline CDR1 and CDR2 sequences are LNHDA and SQIVND (reference sequence). Trimming took 2 bases from V and 10 from J; bases not matched to a gene: 12. The CDR3 runs 16 residues. The CDR3 DNA reads as TGTGCCAGTAGTATATTCGAGACAGGGGCGCCCGAGGAGCTGTTTTTT. Residues: CASSIFETGAPEELFF.

The J gene is TRBJ1-1, the V gene TRBV6-5, with TRBD1 matching 8 bases. The CDR3 runs to 13 residues. Per germline, CDR1 MNHEY and CDR2 SVGAGI. Losses at the gene ends were 8 bases for V and 6 bases for J; bases not matched to a gene: 8. This CDR3 reads CASVRTGQAEAFF. CDR3 bases: TGTGCCAGCGTAAGGACAGGGCAGGCTGAAGCTTTCTTT.

This sequence joins TRBV6-5 and TRBJ1-2, with 7 bases that match TRBD1. CDR1 and CDR2 (germline): MNHEY, SVGAGI. The CDR3 runs 13 residues. The V segment lost 7 bases and the J segment 7 bases; nucleotides outside the gene matches: 9. This CDR3 is CASTPTGTGGYTF. The DNA for the CDR3 is TGTGCCAGCACGCCGACAGGGACGGGTGGCTACACCTTC.

This chain uses TRBV30 with TRBJ1-2, with a possible D match to TRBD1 (6 bases). Trimming cost V 4 bases and J 6 bases, with 12 bases left between them. The CDR3 covers 12 residues. Germline CDR1 GTSNPN, CDR2 SVGIG (reference sequence). The CDR3 DNA is TGTGCCTGGACCCCGGGGGGCCATGGCTACACCTTC. This codes for CAWTPGGHGYTF.

This chain joins TRBV19 and TRBJ1-5, with 10 bases that match TRBD1. The ends lost 1 base at V and 4 bases at J; junction bases unmatched: 7. CDR3 length: 17 amino acids. Per the germline V gene, CDR1 is LNHDA and CDR2 is SQIVND (reference sequence). For the CDR3, the DNA is TGTGCCAGTAGTATAGTAAGGGGACAGGGGACAAATCAGCCCCAGCATTTT. Its protein product is CASSIVRGQGTNQPQHF.

This clone showed up just once. The chain carries TRBV6-2 or TRBV6-3 and TRBJ2-1; 11 bases align to TRBD2. Germline V gives CDR1 MNHEY, CDR2 SVGEGT. This CDR3 has 18 amino acids. V was pared by 0 bases and J by 8 bases, with 12 bases of the junction left unmatched. The CDR3 protein is CASSYSLAVAGGFHEQFF. The CDR3 DNA reads as TGTGCCAGCAGTTACTCATTGGCGGTAGCGGGAGGGTTCCATGAGCAGTTCTTC.

J is TRBJ2-1 and V is TRBV9; 11 bases are a match to TRBD2. Trimming removed 2 bases from V and 6 bases from J; junction bases left unmatched: 7. Per germline, CDR1 SGDLS and CDR2 YYNGEE. The CDR3 is made up of 16 amino acids. CDR3 region: CASSVFGTSGVNEQFF. Here the CDR3 DNA reads TGTGCCAGCAGCGTTTTCGGGACTAGCGGTGTCAATGAGCAGTTCTTC.

The chain links TRBV5-6 to TRBJ2-7; the D is unclear. Germline loops: CDR1 SGHDT, CDR2 YYEEEE. V lost 2 bases and J lost 0, with 9 bases in between. The CDR3 is made up of 14 amino acids. CDR3 residues: CASSFDTASYEQYF. The CDR3 bases are TGTGCCAGCAGCTTTGATACAGCCTCCTACGAGCAGTACTTC.

This clone showed up just a few times. The chain combines TRBV5-1 with TRBJ2-1; a possible D gene is TRBD2 (5 bases). V lost 4 bases and J lost 5, with 10 bases in between. This CDR3 contains 13 residues. Germline lookup yields CDR1 SGHRS and CDR2 YFSETQ. The CDR3 nucleotides are TGCGCCAGCAGCCTCTATAGCGACAATGAGCAGTTCTTC. Its protein is CASSLYSDNEQFF.

V gene TRBV27 combines with J gene TRBJ2-1; D might be TRBD2 (6 bases). Germline V gene sequence: CDR1 MNHEY, CDR2 SMNVEV (reference sequence). The CDR3 totals 16 residues. The germline V and J ends were trimmed by 0 bases and 0 bases, with 9 bases remaining between them. The CDR3 DNA reads as TGTGCCAGCAGTTTATCAAGGGACTTCTCCTACAATGAGCAGTTCTTC. This translates into CASSLSRDFSYNEQFF.

V is TRBV5-1 and J is TRBJ2-1, with TRBD1 matching 8 bases. The CDR3 is made up of 15 amino acids. The J segment lost 3 bases and the V segment lost 0 bases, leaving 2 bases of the junction unmatched. Germline CDR1 is SGHRS and CDR2 is YFSETQ. This CDR3 reads CASSLGGTGYNEQFF. The DNA of the CDR3 is TGCGCCAGCAGCTTGGGAGGGACAGGCTACAATGAGCAGTTCTTC.

This chain joins TRBV30 and TRBJ1-6, with D possibly TRBD1 on 5 matching bases. Germline values: CDR1 GTSNPN, CDR2 SVGIG (reference sequence). V was cut by 8 bases and J by 7 bases, with 18 bases left in between. This CDR3 comprises 14 residues. The CDR3 loop reads CARKRRDGNSPLHF. In nucleotides, the CDR3 is TGTGCCCGGAAGCGGAGGGACGGGAATTCACCCCTCCACTTT.

V gene TRBV25-1 combines with J gene TRBJ2-7; D may be TRBD1 (6 bases). The CDR3 is 13 amino acids. Per the germline V gene, CDR1 is MGHDK and CDR2 is SYGVNS. V lost 4 bases to trimming and J lost 5 bases, with 12 bases between them. The DNA of the CDR3 is TGTGCCAGCAGTGGAACAGGGTCCCACGAGCAGTACTTC. This sequence encodes CASSGTGSHEQYF.

This clone was seen only once. The rearrangement uses TRBV5-1 and TRBJ2-1; tentative D call: TRBD2 (5 bases). Germline V gives CDR1 SGHRS, CDR2 YFSETQ. This CDR3 has 14 residues. V gave up 2 bases and J gave up 9 bases, with 15 bases separating them. The CDR3 nucleotides read TGCGCCAGCAGCTTCCTTACTAGTGGTGGTGAGCAGTTCTTC. Translated: CASSFLTSGGEQFF.

The chain recombines TRBV29-1 with TRBJ2-5; D gene uncertain. The V gene lost 0 bases and the J gene lost 6 bases, with 5 bases spanning the gap. The germline gives CDR1 SQVTM, CDR2 ANQGSEA. The CDR3 covers 11 residues. Here the CDR3 DNA reads TGCAGCGTTGAAGAAAGCCAGACCCAGTACTTC. This translates into CSVEESQTQYF.

The genes are TRBV18 and TRBJ2-7; D is perhaps TRBD1 (6 bases). Germline values: CDR1 KGHSH, CDR2 LQKENI. The V end was cut by 6 bases, the J end by 3 bases, with 15 bases between. This CDR3 comprises 14 residues. CDR3 nucleotides: TGTGCCAGCTCTCCGACAGGAGTCAACTACGAGCAGTACTTC. Encoded protein: CASSPTGVNYEQYF.

The rearrangement uses TRBV5-1 and TRBJ2-5; 9 bases map to TRBD1. V shed 4 bases and J 4 bases; nucleotides not matched to a gene: 8. The CDR3 spans 15 residues. Per germline, CDR1 SGHRS and CDR2 YFSETQ. The CDR3 DNA is TGCGCCAGCAGCGCCGGGACAGGGAGTTTAGAGACCCAGTACTTC. Translated, it gives CASSAGTGSLETQYF. The whole variable domain, filled in from reference TRBV5-1 and TRBJ2-5, reads KAGVTQTPRYLIKTRGQQVTLSCSPISGHRSVSWYQQTPGQGLQFLFEYFSETQRNKGNFPGRFSGRQFSNSRSEMNVSTLELGDSALYLCASSAGTGSLETQYFGPGTRLLVL.

This chain links TRBV7-9 with TRBJ1-2; 9 positions agree with TRBD1. V trimming: 3 bases; J trimming: 3 bases; junction bases outside the gene matches: 17. The CDR3 covers 19 residues. Germline CDR1 SEHNR, CDR2 FQNEAQ (reference sequence). In DNA form, the CDR3 reads TGTGCCAGCAGCTTCCCCGAGGTAGATGGGGACAGGGTGGACTATGGCTACACCTTC. It encodes CASSFPEVDGDRVDYGYTF.

The chain links TRBV29-1 to TRBJ2-1; D is ambiguous. V was trimmed by 0 bases and J by 0 bases, leaving 12 bases between them. Germline lookup yields CDR1 SQVTM and CDR2 ANQGSEA. This CDR3 is built from 16 residues. The CDR3 reads CSVEDPRASSYNEQFF. The CDR3 DNA is TGCAGCGTTGAAGATCCGAGAGCTTCCTCCTACAATGAGCAGTTCTTC.

This sequence joins TRBV5-6 and TRBJ2-5, with 15 positions matching TRBD2. Losses at the gene ends were 2 bases for V and 4 bases for J; bases not matched to a gene: 9. Germline V gives CDR1 SGHDT, CDR2 YYEEEE. The CDR3 runs to 18 residues. The CDR3 region is CASSFGLAGGQSGETQYF. The DNA of the CDR3 is TGTGCCAGCAGCTTCGGACTAGCGGGGGGGCAATCGGGAGAGACCCAGTACTTC.

The V and J genes are TRBV5-4 and TRBJ1-1; TRBD1 matches at 7 bases. Germline V gene sequence: CDR1 SGHNT, CDR2 YYREEE (reference sequence). After removal of 4 bases from V and 6 bases from J, the junction contained 12 bases not matched to a gene. The CDR3 covers 15 residues. In DNA, the CDR3 is TGTGCCAGCAGCAAAACAGGGGCCCAAGGGTCTGAAGCTTTCTTT. Translating gives CASSKTGAQGSEAFF.

The chain uses TRBV29-1 and TRBJ1-4; TRBD1 agrees at 11 bases. Losses at the gene ends were 5 bases for V and 8 bases for J; bases not matched to a gene: 10. The V gene's germline CDR1 is SQVTM and CDR2 ANQGSEA. There are 15 residues in the CDR3. DNA of the CDR3: TGCAGCGTTCACACCTGGACAGGGGGCGAAGAAAAACTGTTTTTT. It is translated as CSVHTWTGGEEKLFF.

J is TRBJ2-2 and V is TRBV11-2; D is possibly TRBD1 (6 bases). The CDR3 spans 14 residues. V was pared by 1 base and J by 4 bases, with 7 bases between. Per germline, CDR1 SGHAT and CDR2 FQNNGV. CDR3 coding DNA: TGTGCCAGCAGCTTAGTCAGGGGCACCGGGGAGCTGTTTTTT. Residues: CASSLVRGTGELFF.

The gene calls are TRBV7-9 and TRBJ2-1; 7 bases match TRBD2. The CDR3 spans 16 residues. V lost 5 bases, J lost 9 bases, and 16 bases stayed unmatched. The germline V gene has CDR1 SEHNR and CDR2 FQNEAQ (reference sequence). The CDR3 loop is CASSNLEREELGEQFF. The CDR3 DNA follows: TGTGCCAGCAGCAATCTTGAACGGGAGGAGCTTGGTGAGCAGTTCTTC.

The chain couples TRBV5-6 to TRBJ2-1, with TRBD1 matching 8 bases. Per the germline V gene, CDR1 is SGHDT and CDR2 is YYEEEE. CDR3 length: 14 amino acids. The V and J ends lost 2 bases and 3 bases, in that order; junction bases with no gene match: 1. The CDR3 sequence is CASSLGQGYNEQFF. The CDR3 nucleotides read TGTGCCAGCAGCTTAGGACAGGGCTACAATGAGCAGTTCTTC. Drawing the rest from reference TRBV5-6 and TRBJ2-1, the complete variable domain is DAGVTQSPTHLIKTRGQQVTLRCSPKSGHDTVSWYQQALGQGPQFIFQYYEEEERQRGNFPDRFSGHQFPNYSSELNVNALLLGDSALYLCASSLGQGYNEQFFGPGTRLTVL.

The V and J genes are TRBV11-3 and TRBJ2-1; 11 nucleotides match TRBD2. The CDR3 sequence is 15 residues long. Germline CDR1 is SGHNT and CDR2 is YENEEA. Trimming removed 5 bases from V and 7 bases from J; junction bases left unmatched: 7. The CDR3 region is CASSQLAGARNEQFF. The CDR3 DNA reads TGTGCCAGCAGCCAACTAGCGGGAGCACGGAATGAGCAGTTCTTC. Based on the CDR3 plus reference TRBV11-3 and TRBJ2-1, the full variable domain is EAGVVQSPRYKIIEKKQPVAFWCNPISGHNTLYWYLQNLGQGPELLIRYENEEAVDDSQLPKDRFSAERLKGVDSTLKIQPAELGDSAVYLCASSQLAGARNEQFFGPGTRLTVL.

The gene calls are TRBV21-1 and TRBJ2-2; TRBD1 was called by the table and not checked on the DNA. TRBV21-1 is listed as a pseudogene. The length of the CDR3 is 17 residues. CDR3 loop: CASSKETGTGNTGELFF. The CDR3 coding sequence is TGTGCCAGCAGCAAAGAAACCGGGACAGGGAACACCGGGGAGCTGTTTTTT.

V and J are TRBV27 and TRBJ1-2; TRBD1 agrees at 8 bases. Germline CDR1 reads MNHEY; CDR2 reads SMNVEV (reference sequence). Trimming at V came to 5 bases and at J to 0 bases, leaving 5 bases not matched to a gene. CDR3 length: 15 amino acids. The CDR3 here is CASSATGDANYGYTF. CDR3 DNA sequence: TGTGCCAGCAGTGCGACAGGGGACGCTAACTATGGCTACACCTTC.